Here is one T cell receptor (beta chain) with its context. The antigen remains undetermined. The data stem from a study of shared clonotypes between healthy human individuals. Study background: The donor group consisted of a couple of women and a few men, aged 18 to 49. Study observations and caveats: The low donor count limited represented genetic and exposure-history diversity. A generally larger estimated richness was seen in naive subsets than in memory subsets.

There are 14 residues in the CDR3. V shed 4 bases and J shed 5 bases, with 14 bases lying between them. CDR1 is ENHRY, CDR2 SYGVKD, per germline. How the authors handled the data: From ImmunoSEQ came sequences covering only the junction and carrying no quality scores, so filtering differed. Some clones are missing from TCRdb's copy, which holds only in-frame ones; the method was immunoSEQ multiplex PCR. Clone size and V and J calls were adopted from that table, with D and trimming inferred from the DNA. The sample includes about 2.3 million clones, over 90% of them seen just once. What was sequenced was naive CD4+ T cells from PBMCs. Subset noted: CD45RA+ positively selected. This sequence was found in a young man in good health. Some clones in this sample may be carry-over from other donors' samples. The rearrangement joins TRBV10-3 to TRBJ1-2; D is ambiguous. CDR3 DNA: TGTGCCATCAGTGGGGGATGGTTCCAATATGGCTACACCTTC. As protein: CAISGGWFQYGYTF.